This record concerns one T cell receptor beta chain sequence. What it binds is unknown. TCR beta VDJ and CDR3 profiles were obtained from a genomic DNA template. TCRdb used MiXCR to reprocess the reads, holding one entry per CDR3 protein. The sample includes some 200,000 distinct CDR3 sequences, roughly 50% of them seen just once. The data were obtained in a study of CD8+CD57+ T cells in acquired aplastic anemia. Study as a whole: Mean DNA quantity obtained from sorted CD4+ and CD8+ cells was 2.5 to 4 ug. Study-level results: Between patients and controls, CD8+ Simpson's diversity did not vary significantly. Patients shared some 29 CD8+ CDR3 sequences with controls.

The V gene end was trimmed by 3 bases and the J gene end by 8 bases; junction bases not matched to a gene: 21. The CDR3 contains 19 residues. Germline assignment: CDR1 LNHNV and CDR2 YYDKDF (reference sequence). Selection for sequencing was limited to patients who had shown CD8+CD57+ cell expansion by flow cytometry. There was no therapy given to any patient before the blood sampling took place. Sequencing was carried out using sorted CD4+, CD8+, or CD8+CD57+ T cells (not recorded which) from PBMCs. The origin of this receptor is a human donor with aplastic anemia. This chain joins TRBV15 and TRBJ2-1; TRBD2 matches 8 bases. In nucleotides, the CDR3 is TGTGCCACCAGCAGCCGGACTAGCCTCAGCAGGATCGGTTGGGATGAGCAGTTCTTC. Translating it yields CATSSRTSLSRIGWDEQFF.